Below, one TCR beta chain is given with its context. Its antigen is not identified. Germline CDR1 is SGHVS and CDR2 is FNYEAQ. The CDR3 spans 14 residues. Cells classed as naive CD8+ T cells were CD45RO-CCR7+CD27+CD95-. These data come from a study of CXCR3-negative and CXCR3-positive naive CD8 T cells. General observations from the study: TRB CDR3 properties indicated TCR strength, while surface CD5 was similar across naive subsets. The study found that naive CXCR3-negative and CXCR3-positive cells shared TRBV-TRBJ usage, while memory cells differed. Whereas both naive subsets had comparably high diversity, memory CD8+ cells had much lower diversity.

The authors prepared UMI-labeled TRB cDNA libraries by 5' RACE. TCRdb reanalyzed the 5' RACE reads and collapses them to one entry per CDR3 protein, without DNA. The sample holds roughly 90,000 distinct CDR3 sequences. This receptor was taken from a human donor in good health. Some clones in this sample may be carry-over from other donors' samples. V gene TRBV7-6 combines with J gene TRBJ2-1; lacking DNA, the TRBD2 call made by TCRdb goes unchecked. Sequenced material: naive CXCR3- CD8+ T cells from blood. As to subset: CD45RO-CCR7+CD27+CD95- naive CD8+ T cells lacking CXCR3 (TNR3-). The CDR3 reads CASSPPASWHEQFF. Full variable domain (remainder filled in from reference TRBV7-6 and TRBJ2-1): GAGVSQSPRYKVTKRGQDVALRCDPISGHVSLYWYRQALGQGPEFLTYFNYEAQQDKSGLPNDRFSAERPEGSISTLTIQRTEQRDSAMYRCASSPPASWHEQFFGPGTRLTVL.